This is a list of T cell receptor beta chains from one sample in a study of a mutant IDH1 vaccine in newly diagnosed glioma. The protocol was immunoSEQ multiplex PCR, while the TCRdb copy is restricted to in-frame clones and leaves out a portion. Of about 66,000 clones in the sample, 65% to 90% are singletons; the top ten hold approximately 2.6%. The source was PBMCs, collected from a glioma patient treated with radiotherapy, temozolomide or both. These receptors were obtained from a young man with glioma. The CDR3 runs from the conserved cysteine through the conserved F or W. A D gene is named only where the DNA matches it firmly.

v_call: TRBV7-9; d_call: TRBD1; j_call: TRBJ1-2; cdr3_aa: CASSLYSGQGSYGYTF
v_call: TRBV5-4; d_call: .; j_call: TRBJ2-2; cdr3_aa: CASSPWATNTGELFF
v_call: TRBV25-1; d_call: .; j_call: TRBJ1-2; cdr3_aa: CASSVTSDDYGYTF
v_call: TRBV9; d_call: .; j_call: TRBJ2-6; cdr3_aa: CASSVELGAPGANVLTF
v_call: TRBV6-1; d_call: .; j_call: TRBJ1-6; cdr3_aa: CASSEAQPAYNSPLHF
v_call: TRBV7-9; d_call: TRBD2; j_call: TRBJ2-4; cdr3_aa: CASSGTSGGRRVQYF
v_call: TRBV7-9; d_call: .; j_call: TRBJ2-7; cdr3_aa: CASSAETGNTPGEQYF
v_call: TRBV6-5; d_call: .; j_call: TRBJ1-1; cdr3_aa: CASSSFTMGTEAFF
v_call: TRBV6-5; d_call: TRBD2; j_call: TRBJ2-2; cdr3_aa: CASSQWRGGVLFF
v_call: TRBV5-1; d_call: TRBD1; j_call: TRBJ2-7; cdr3_aa: CASSHRTGSSYEQYF
v_call: TRBV11-2; d_call: .; j_call: TRBJ2-1; cdr3_aa: CASSLAKRGNEQFF
v_call: TRBV6-5; d_call: .; j_call: TRBJ1-1; cdr3_aa: CASSYSGISNTEAFF
v_call: TRBV4-1; d_call: .; j_call: TRBJ1-2; cdr3_aa: CASSQWYYGYTF
v_call: TRBV13; d_call: .; j_call: TRBJ1-2; cdr3_aa: CASSAGPNNYGYTF
v_call: TRBV18; d_call: .; j_call: TRBJ2-4; cdr3_aa: CASSPATGLTDIQYF
v_call: TRBV7-9; d_call: TRBD1; j_call: TRBJ2-3; cdr3_aa: CASSLARTGGPDTQYF
v_call: TRBV11-2; d_call: .; j_call: TRBJ1-1; cdr3_aa: CASSLADSSNTEAFF
v_call: TRBV12-5; d_call: TRBD2; j_call: TRBJ2-3; cdr3_aa: CASGSSGGVTDTQYF
v_call: TRBV7-8; d_call: .; j_call: TRBJ2-5; cdr3_aa: CASRLGFRETQYF
v_call: TRBV27; d_call: TRBD2; j_call: TRBJ2-7; cdr3_aa: CASTNSGTHPHEQYF
v_call: TRBV7-9; d_call: TRBD1; j_call: .; cdr3_aa: CASSLIGVNRGSSYEQYF
v_call: TRBV6-5; d_call: TRBD2; j_call: TRBJ2-5; cdr3_aa: CASKIAGAEETQYF
v_call: TRBV7-9; d_call: .; j_call: TRBJ1-1; cdr3_aa: CASSLGATGTEAFF
v_call: TRBV29-1; d_call: TRBD2; j_call: TRBJ2-2; cdr3_aa: CSVARLAGGTGELFF
v_call: TRBV5-1; d_call: TRBD2; j_call: TRBJ2-7; cdr3_aa: CASSLLGLRESEQYF
v_call: TRBV5-1; d_call: .; j_call: TRBJ1-2; cdr3_aa: CASSLGAASANYGYTF
v_call: TRBV27; d_call: .; j_call: TRBJ2-3; cdr3_aa: CASTPNGLTDTQYF
v_call: TRBV6-5; d_call: .; j_call: TRBJ2-2; cdr3_aa: CASSYSRNTGELFF
v_call: TRBV18; d_call: .; j_call: TRBJ2-7; cdr3_aa: CASSPKGTYEQYF
v_call: TRBV14; d_call: .; j_call: TRBJ1-1; cdr3_aa: CASSQAWGAEAFF
v_call: TRBV5-1; d_call: .; j_call: TRBJ2-1; cdr3_aa: CASSLARLSENEQFF
v_call: TRBV9; d_call: .; j_call: TRBJ2-2; cdr3_aa: CASQITPNTGELFF
v_call: TRBV5-4; d_call: TRBD2; j_call: TRBJ2-5; cdr3_aa: CASSRHGGGQETQYF
v_call: TRBV27; d_call: TRBD1; j_call: TRBJ1-1; cdr3_aa: CASSSWTGPDTEAFF
v_call: TRBV11-1; d_call: .; j_call: TRBJ2-5; cdr3_aa: CASSLAGETQYF
v_call: TRBV10-1; d_call: TRBD1; j_call: TRBJ2-2; cdr3_aa: CASSDPGQGVGTGELFF
v_call: TRBV5-5; d_call: .; j_call: TRBJ1-4; cdr3_aa: CASSQVPGANEKLFF
v_call: TRBV29-1; d_call: TRBD1; j_call: TRBJ1-2; cdr3_aa: CSVDVQGVYGYTF
v_call: TRBV5-6; d_call: .; j_call: .; cdr3_aa: CASSSRGRSYEQYF
v_call: TRBV13; d_call: .; j_call: TRBJ1-1; cdr3_aa: CASSFGTRHTEAFF
v_call: TRBV2; d_call: TRBD1; j_call: TRBJ1-1; cdr3_aa: CASRKLQGAPTEAFF
v_call: TRBV4-1; d_call: .; j_call: TRBJ2-7; cdr3_aa: CASSQDSGPPNEQYF
v_call: TRBV25-1; d_call: .; j_call: TRBJ2-5; cdr3_aa: CASSEFVGRGETQYF
v_call: TRBV27; d_call: .; j_call: TRBJ1-1; cdr3_aa: CASTDERGEAFF
v_call: TRBV19; d_call: TRBD1; j_call: TRBJ2-2; cdr3_aa: CASSTYRDRGRGGELFF
v_call: TRBV5-1; d_call: .; j_call: TRBJ2-7; cdr3_aa: CASSTGPDRTVSYEQYF